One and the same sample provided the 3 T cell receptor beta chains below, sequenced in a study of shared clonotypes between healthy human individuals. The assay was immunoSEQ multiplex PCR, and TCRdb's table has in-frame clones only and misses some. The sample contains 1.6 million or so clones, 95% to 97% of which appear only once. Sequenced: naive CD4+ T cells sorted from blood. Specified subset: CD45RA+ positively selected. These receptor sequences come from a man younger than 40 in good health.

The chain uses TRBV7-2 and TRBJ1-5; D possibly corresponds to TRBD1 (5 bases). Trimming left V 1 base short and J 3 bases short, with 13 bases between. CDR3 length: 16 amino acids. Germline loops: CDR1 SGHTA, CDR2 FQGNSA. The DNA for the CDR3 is TGTGCCAGCAGCTTAGGGGGCGTGGGTTACAATCAGCCCCAGCATTTT. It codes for CASSLGGVGYNQPQHF.

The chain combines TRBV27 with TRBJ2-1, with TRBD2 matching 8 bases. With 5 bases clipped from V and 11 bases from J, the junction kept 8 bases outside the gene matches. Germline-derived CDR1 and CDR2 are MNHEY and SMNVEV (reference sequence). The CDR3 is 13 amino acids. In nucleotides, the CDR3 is TGTGCCAGCAGTCCAATAGCGGGATATAAGCAGTTCTTC. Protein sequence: CASSPIAGYKQFF.

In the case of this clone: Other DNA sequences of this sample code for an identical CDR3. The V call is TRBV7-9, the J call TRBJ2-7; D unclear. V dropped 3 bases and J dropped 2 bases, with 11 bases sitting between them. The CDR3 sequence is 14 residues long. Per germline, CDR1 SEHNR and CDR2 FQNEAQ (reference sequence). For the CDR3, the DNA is TGTGCCAGCAGCTTTTCGGGCCTGACCTACGAGCAGTACTTC. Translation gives CASSFSGLTYEQYF.